This T cell receptor beta chain was profiled in a study of metastatic and nonmetastatic thyroid tumors (dated by TCRdb to about 2020). Looking at the study overall: Repertoires were compared across peripheral blood and tumor or nodule tissue samples from malignant and benign thyroid patients.

The library relied on PCR. The instrument given in TCRdb is Illumina HiSeq 4000. High-throughput sequencing was used to profile the TCR beta-chain CDR3 region of every patient. As for the original processing: Drawing on CDR3 differences between clinicopathological groups, the researchers built a classifier meant to tell apart patients with distant-metastatic papillary thyroid cancer. Repertoire diversity was assessed with the Shannon index, and tumor-blood repertoire similarity with the Morisita-Horn index. Clones were called with MiXCR by TCRdb after fastp trimmed the public reads at Q25, and only in-frame beta chains were retained. TCRdb, rather than the study authors, made the V and J calls. The sample yields 35,000 to 50,000 clones; approximately 15% were counted once. Of the sample, around 9.5% falls within the top ten clones. Broad study findings and their caveats: In both blood and tumor samples, TCR beta diversity was reported to be significantly higher in malignant tumors than in benign nodules.

Before undergoing thyroid surgery, none of the patients had been given any kind of treatment. Patient clinical samples collected from about 2012 to 2019 were retrospectively analysed using T-cell receptor beta sequencing. This clone has a count of ten or more. The target of this receptor is not known. No qualities accompany the bases; no much larger clone lies one base away. The TCR originated in a female donor with papillary thyroid cancer or a benign thyroid nodule (not recorded which). Some clones in this sample may be carry-over from other donors' samples. The sample consisted of blood.

The DNA is as follows: TGTGCCAGCAGCTTAGGGATCGGGGAGCTGTTTTTT. This sequence encodes CASSLGIGELFF. The rearrangement joined TRBV11-1 to TRBJ2-2; the D gene remains uncertain. V sheds 1 base and J sheds 7 bases, leaving 4 bases between their ends. The CDR3 measures 12 amino acids from cysteine to phenylalanine. Only the CDR3 DNA is retained, 36 bases long and in frame from the first base. CDR1 and CDR2 are read off the germline V gene (reference sequence) as SGHAT and FQDESV. Outside the CDR3, residues come from the reference TRBV11-1 and TRBJ2-2 proteins, so the full variable domain is: EAEVAQSPRYKITEKSQAVAFWCDPISGHATLYWYRQILGQGPELLVQFQDESVVDDSQLPKDRFSAERLKGVDSTLKIQPAELGDSAMYLCASSLGIGELFFGEGSRLTVL.